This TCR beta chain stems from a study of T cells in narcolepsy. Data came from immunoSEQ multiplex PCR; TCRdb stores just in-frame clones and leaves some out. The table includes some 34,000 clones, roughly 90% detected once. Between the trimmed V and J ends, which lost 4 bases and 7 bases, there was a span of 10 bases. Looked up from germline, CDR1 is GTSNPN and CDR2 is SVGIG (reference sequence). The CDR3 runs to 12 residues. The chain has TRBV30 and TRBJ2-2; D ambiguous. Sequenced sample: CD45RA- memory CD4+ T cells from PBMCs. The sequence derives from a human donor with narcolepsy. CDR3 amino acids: CAWTQRIGELFF. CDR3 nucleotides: TGTGCCTGGACACAGCGCATCGGGGAGCTGTTTTTT.